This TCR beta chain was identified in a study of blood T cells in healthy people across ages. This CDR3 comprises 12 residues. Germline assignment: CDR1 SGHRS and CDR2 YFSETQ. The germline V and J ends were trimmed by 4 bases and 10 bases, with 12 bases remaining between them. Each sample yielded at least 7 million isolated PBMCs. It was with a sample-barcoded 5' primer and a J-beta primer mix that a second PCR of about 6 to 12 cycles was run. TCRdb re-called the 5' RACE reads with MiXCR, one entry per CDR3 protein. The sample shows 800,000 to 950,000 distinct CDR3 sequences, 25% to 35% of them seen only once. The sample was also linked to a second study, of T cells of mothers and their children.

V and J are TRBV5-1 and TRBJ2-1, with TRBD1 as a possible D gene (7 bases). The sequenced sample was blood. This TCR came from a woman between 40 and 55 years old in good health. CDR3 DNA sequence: TGCGCCAGCAGCCAGGGGGGTGGGGAGCAGTTCTTC. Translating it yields CASSQGGGEQFF.